This T cell receptor beta chain was documented in a study of regulatory T cells in long-lasting Graves disease. Construction of TCR beta libraries relied on iRepertoire HTBI primers and on Arm-PCR targeting CDR3 regions. TCRdb re-derived calls from the multiplex PCR reads in MiXCR, one entry per CDR3 protein. The profile shows a few hundred thousand distinct CDR3 sequences, 20% to 25% of them singletons. This clonotype has only a few counts. This sample's time point: persistent/refractory GD, antithyroid drugs over 5 years with positive TRAb. PBMC-extracted RNA yielded the TCR library. Germline V CDR1 and CDR2: SGHRS, YFSETQ. The CDR3 has 14 amino acids. Trimming took 1 base from V and 8 from J, leaving 12 bases between them.

The chain combines TRBV5-1 with TRBJ1-4, with D possibly matching TRBD1 (5 bases). The material sequenced was peripheral blood mononuclear cells (PBMCs), taken when the disease was refractory, from a patient treated with antithyroid drugs. This TCR derives from a female donor with Graves disease. The CDR3 here is CASSLIGEGEKLFF. The CDR3 DNA sequence: TGCGCCAGCAGCTTGATAGGGGAAGGGGAAAAACTGTTTTTT.